This T cell receptor (beta chain) was sequenced in a study of CD8 T cells in ankylosing spondylitis. Findings and limits, study-wide: Clones tied to disease were said to be significantly enriched in matched ankylosing spondylitis synovial fluid. Disease-linked clones bore a CD8+ phenotype and were relatively rare in peripheral blood.

Germline CDR1 is LGHDT and CDR2 is YNNKEL (reference sequence). The CDR3 totals 14 residues. V was cut by 4 bases and J by 4 bases, with 11 bases left in between. Quantitative molecular-barcoded 5'-RACE generated the TCR beta libraries. Via MiXCR, TCRdb re-called the 5' RACE reads, giving one row per CDR3 protein. Among just over 350,000 distinct CDR3 sequences listed, around 20% were seen once. Regarding this clonotype: No antigen is known for it.

The sequence came from a male donor with ankylosing spondylitis or in good health (not recorded which). Sequencing was performed on blood, either unsorted or a sorted T cell fraction (not recorded which). The V call is TRBV3-1, the J call TRBJ2-1, with D uncertain. CDR3 nucleotide sequence: TGTGCCAGCAGCCTCGCTGACGGTTACAATGAGCAGTTCTTC. Residues: CASSLADGYNEQFF.